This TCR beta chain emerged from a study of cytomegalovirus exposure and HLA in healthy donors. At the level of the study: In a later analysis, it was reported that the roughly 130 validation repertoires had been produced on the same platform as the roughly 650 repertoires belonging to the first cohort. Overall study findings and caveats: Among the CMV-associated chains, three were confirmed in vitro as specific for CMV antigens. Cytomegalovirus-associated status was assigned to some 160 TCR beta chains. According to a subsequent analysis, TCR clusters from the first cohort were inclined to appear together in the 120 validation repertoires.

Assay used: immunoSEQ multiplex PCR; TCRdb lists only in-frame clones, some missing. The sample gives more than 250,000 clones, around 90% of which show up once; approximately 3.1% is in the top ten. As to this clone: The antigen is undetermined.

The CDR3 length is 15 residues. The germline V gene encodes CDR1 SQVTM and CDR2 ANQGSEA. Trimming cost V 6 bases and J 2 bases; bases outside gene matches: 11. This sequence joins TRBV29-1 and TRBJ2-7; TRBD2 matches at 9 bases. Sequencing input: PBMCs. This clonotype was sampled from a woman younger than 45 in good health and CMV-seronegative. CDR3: CSVAIETSGPYEQYF. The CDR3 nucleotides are TGCAGCGTGGCAATTGAGACTAGCGGACCCTACGAGCAGTACTTC.